Described below is a single TCR beta chain sequence and its context. Its antigen is as yet unknown. Using immunoSEQ multiplex PCR, the repertoire was profiled, and TCRdb retains in-frame clones only, with some absent. The sample lists about 84,000 clones, approximately 81% occurring once. The data are from a study of PD-1 blockade in mismatch repair-deficient tumors. Whole-study findings and limits: Tumor-resident clones, often absent from pretreatment blood, expanded after pembrolizumab and then contracted.

This CDR3 contains 13 residues. CDR1 MNHEY and CDR2 SVGAGI come from the germline V gene. V lost 6 bases to trimming and J lost 4 bases, with 10 bases between them. The TCR sequence derives from an adult with mismatch repair-deficient cancer. The gene calls are TRBV6-5 and TRBJ1-5; D possibly corresponds to TRBD1 (5 bases). The sequences come from peripheral blood, collected 12 weeks after starting pembrolizumab. The CDR3 DNA reads as TGTGCCAGCAGGAGGGGAGGGAATCAGCCCCAGCATTTT. Translated, it gives CASRRGGNQPQHF.